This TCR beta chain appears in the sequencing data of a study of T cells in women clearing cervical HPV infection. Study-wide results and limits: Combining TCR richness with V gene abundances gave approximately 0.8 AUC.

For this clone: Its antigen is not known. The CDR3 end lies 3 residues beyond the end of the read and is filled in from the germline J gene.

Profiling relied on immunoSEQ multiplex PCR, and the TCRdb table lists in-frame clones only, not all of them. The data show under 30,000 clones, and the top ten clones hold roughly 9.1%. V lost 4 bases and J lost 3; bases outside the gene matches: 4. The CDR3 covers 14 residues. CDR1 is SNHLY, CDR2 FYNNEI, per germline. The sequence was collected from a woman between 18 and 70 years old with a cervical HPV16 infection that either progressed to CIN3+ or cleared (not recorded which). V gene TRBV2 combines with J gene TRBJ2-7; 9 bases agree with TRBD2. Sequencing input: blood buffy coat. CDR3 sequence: CASSVASGDYEQYF. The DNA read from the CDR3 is TGTGCCAGCAGTGTTGCTAGCGGGGACTACGAG.